Each of the 5 T cell receptor beta chains below was sequenced from the same sample in a study of regulatory and conventional T cells in RAG deficiency. Genomic DNA came from blood conventional CD4+ T cells gated CD25-low CD127-high. Here immunoSEQ multiplex PCR was the method, and the copy in TCRdb shows in-frame clones only, minus some. Of about 46,000 clones in the sample, 90% are singletons; the top ten hold around 0.5%. This sample also belongs to another study, concerning regulatory T cells. That work states: The primer mix had 52 TRBV and 13 TRBJ primers.

Sample: CD4+ effector T cells sorted from blood. These receptors were obtained from a human donor in good health.

This clone has just a few counts. The chain recombines TRBV6-5 with TRBJ2-7, with D uncertain. V was trimmed by 9 bases and J by 5 bases, leaving 20 bases between them. Germline-derived CDR1 and CDR2 are MNHEY and SVGAGI. The CDR3 is made up of 14 amino acids. CDR3 nucleotides: TGTGCCAGTGTTCCGGGCCTCCAGGTCCACGAGCAGTACTTC. This codes for CASVPGLQVHEQYF.

The genes are TRBV19 and TRBJ2-5; D possibly uses TRBD1 or TRBD2 (5 bases each). The CDR3 extends over 13 amino acids. V was pared by 1 base and J by 8 bases, with 11 bases between. Germline V gene sequence: CDR1 LNHDA, CDR2 SQIVND (reference sequence). In DNA, the CDR3 is TGTGCCAGTAGTATAGTCGGGGACCTCACCCAGTACTTC. Its protein product is CASSIVGDLTQYF.

The genes are TRBV5-1 and TRBJ1-2; D unclear. Trimming removed 4 bases from V and 2 bases from J, with 15 bases in between. The germline CDR1 and CDR2 sequences are SGHRS and YFSETQ. The CDR3 is 15 residues long. The CDR3 reads CASSVADQRNYGYTF. Here the CDR3 DNA reads TGCGCCAGCAGCGTCGCGGACCAAAGAAACTATGGCTACACCTTC.

The chain carries TRBV28 and TRBJ1-2; 7 nucleotides agree with TRBD1. The germline V gene encodes CDR1 MDHEN and CDR2 SYDVKM. With V trimmed by 8 bases and J by 3 bases, 9 bases remained unmatched. The length of the CDR3 is 14 residues. The CDR3: CASLLTGTDYGYTF. The CDR3 DNA follows: TGTGCCAGCCTTTTAACCGGGACAGACTATGGCTACACCTTC.

V is TRBV6-6 and J is TRBJ1-1, with D maybe TRBD1 (6 bases). Germline lookup yields CDR1 MNHNY and CDR2 SVGAGI (reference sequence). The CDR3 runs 13 residues. V was pared by 6 bases and J by 0 bases, with 8 bases between. This CDR3 reads CASSYRVNTEAFF. The CDR3 DNA reads as TGTGCCAGCAGCTACAGGGTGAACACTGAAGCTTTCTTT.